This TCR beta chain appears in the sequencing data of a study of blood T cell repertoires in COVID-19. The V gene's germline CDR1 is SGHKS and CDR2 YYEKEE (reference sequence). With 4 bases removed from V and 1 base from J, the gap between germline ends came to 9 bases. CDR3 length: 14 amino acids. Generated by immunoSEQ multiplex PCR, the TCRdb table keeps only in-frame clones and is missing some. The table shows about 90,000 clones, with 86% occurring only once. What was sequenced was peripheral blood. The chain uses TRBV5-5 and TRBJ1-5; no clear D gene. The sequence came from a man older than 75 with active or convalescent COVID-19. CDR3: CASSPGMSNQPQHF. CDR3 sequence (DNA): TGTGCCAGCAGCCCGGGGATGAGCAATCAGCCCCAGCATTTT.